A selection of T cell receptor beta chains follows, all from one sample in a study of early T cells in non-severe SARS-CoV-2 infection. TCRdb re-called the 5' RACE reads with MiXCR, one entry per CDR3 protein. The sample has more than 35,000 distinct CDR3 sequences; 4.6% are singletons. Sequencing input: whole blood. Receptors were obtained from an adult who was a healthcare worker with PCR-confirmed SARS-CoV-2 infection or an uninfected control (not recorded which). Each CDR3 is given with its conserved first and last residue. D genes are given only for firm matches. Clone size is given for some rows only: seen once, a few or many times, or a class if the clone is expanded.

v_call: TRBV29-1
cdr3_length: 13
d_call: NA
clone_size: many
j_call: TRBJ1-1
cdr3_nt: TGCAGCGTTGATCTATTCCTGAACACTGAAGCTTTCTTT
cdr3_aa: CSVDLFLNTEAFF

v_call: TRBV27
cdr3_length: 12
d_call: NA
clone_size: few
j_call: TRBJ1-2
cdr3_nt: TGTGCCAGCAGTCCCGGGCCCTATGGCTACACCTTC
cdr3_aa: CASSPGPYGYTF

v_call: TRBV20-1
cdr3_length: 13
d_call: NA
clone_size: many
j_call: TRBJ2-1
cdr3_nt: TGCAGTGCTATGGCAGGGGAGGCCAATGAGCAGTTCTTC
cdr3_aa: CSAMAGEANEQFF

v_call: TRBV12-3/TRBV12-4
cdr3_length: 12
d_call: NA
clone_size: many
j_call: TRBJ1-2
cdr3_nt: TGTGCCAGCAGGGCCACCCGCTATGGCTACACCTTC
cdr3_aa: CASRATRYGYTF

v_call: TRBV6-1
cdr3_length: 14
d_call: TRBD1
clone_size: many
j_call: TRBJ1-5
cdr3_nt: TGTGCCAGCAGTGGGGGACAGGCTCATCAGCCCCAGCATTTT
cdr3_aa: CASSGGQAHQPQHF

v_call: TRBV10-3
cdr3_length: 14
d_call: TRBD2
clone_size: many
j_call: TRBJ2-1
cdr3_nt: TGTGCCATCACCCCGGGACTAGCGTACAATGAGCAGTTCTTC
cdr3_aa: CAITPGLAYNEQFF

v_call: TRBV19
cdr3_length: 15
d_call: NA
clone_size: many
j_call: TRBJ2-7
cdr3_nt: TGTGCCAGTAGTATTGGTACGGAGGTTATCTACGAGCAGTACTTC
cdr3_aa: CASSIGTEVIYEQYF

v_call: TRBV7-9
cdr3_length: 14
d_call: NA
clone_size: many
j_call: TRBJ2-5
cdr3_nt: TGTGCCAGCAGCTTCGTTGAAGGGGGTGAGACCCAGTACTTC
cdr3_aa: CASSFVEGGETQYF

v_call: TRBV5-1
cdr3_length: 14
d_call: TRBD1
clone_size: NA
j_call: TRBJ2-3
cdr3_nt: TGCGCCAGCAGCGTACCGACAGGGCCAGATACGCAGTATTTT
cdr3_aa: CASSVPTGPDTQYF

v_call: TRBV27
cdr3_length: 14
d_call: TRBD1
clone_size: many
j_call: TRBJ2-6
cdr3_nt: TGTGCCAGCAGTTCAGGGGGTGGGGCCAACGTCCTGACTTTC
cdr3_aa: CASSSGGGANVLTF

v_call: TRBV2
cdr3_length: 12
d_call: NA
clone_size: many
j_call: TRBJ1-2
cdr3_nt: TGTGCCAGCAGTGACTATATCTATGGCTACACCTTC
cdr3_aa: CASSDYIYGYTF

v_call: TRBV18
cdr3_length: 13
d_call: NA
clone_size: many
j_call: TRBJ1-1
cdr3_nt: TGTGCCAGCTCCCGAGGGGAAAACACTGAAGCTTTCTTT
cdr3_aa: CASSRGENTEAFF

v_call: TRBV18
cdr3_length: 14
d_call: NA
clone_size: many
j_call: TRBJ1-1
cdr3_nt: TGTGCCAGCTCACCACGGCAGGGGAACACTGAAGCTTTCTTT
cdr3_aa: CASSPRQGNTEAFF

v_call: TRBV30
cdr3_length: 13
d_call: NA
clone_size: many
j_call: TRBJ1-5
cdr3_nt: TGTGCCTGGAGTGTACATAGCAATCAGCCCCAGCATTTT
cdr3_aa: CAWSVHSNQPQHF

v_call: TRBV6-6
cdr3_length: 12
d_call: NA
clone_size: few
j_call: TRBJ1-1
cdr3_nt: TGTGCCAGCAGTTACCGGGCCACTGAAGCTTTCTTT
cdr3_aa: CASSYRATEAFF

v_call: TRBV30
cdr3_length: 11
d_call: TRBD2
clone_size: medium-sized
j_call: TRBJ2-1
cdr3_nt: TGTGCCTGGAAGGAGCGGGGGGAAAAGTTCTTC
cdr3_aa: CAWKERGEKFF

v_call: TRBV10-2
cdr3_length: 13
d_call: NA
clone_size: NA
j_call: TRBJ2-2
cdr3_nt: TGCGCCAGCAGTGAGCCGGCCGTCGGGGAGCTGTTTTTT
cdr3_aa: CASSEPAVGELFF

v_call: TRBV3-1
cdr3_length: 17
d_call: NA
clone_size: many
j_call: TRBJ2-7
cdr3_nt: TGTGCCAGCAGCCCCGGATCGGCGGGGAGGATCTCCTACGAGCAGTACTTC
cdr3_aa: CASSPGSAGRISYEQYF

v_call: TRBV5-5
cdr3_length: 15
d_call: NA
clone_size: many
j_call: TRBJ1-2
cdr3_nt: TGTGCCAGCAGCGCGAAACCGGGAGACCTCTATGGCTACACCTTC
cdr3_aa: CASSAKPGDLYGYTF

v_call: TRBV19
cdr3_length: 18
d_call: NA
clone_size: many
j_call: TRBJ2-2
cdr3_nt: TGTGCCAGTAGTCCCCGGGCAGGGAGGTTGTTGGACACCGGGGAGCTGTTTTTT
cdr3_aa: CASSPRAGRLLDTGELFF

v_call: TRBV18
cdr3_length: 16
d_call: NA
clone_size: NA
j_call: TRBJ2-1
cdr3_nt: TGTGCCAGCTCACCACCAACCGGGGGTAACGACAATGAGCAGTTCTTC
cdr3_aa: CASSPPTGGNDNEQFF

v_call: TRBV5-1
cdr3_length: 17
d_call: NA
clone_size: NA
j_call: TRBJ2-6
cdr3_nt: TGCGCCAGCAGCTTGGCTGGCAGGGAATTCGGGGCCAACGTCCTGACTTTC
cdr3_aa: CASSLAGREFGANVLTF

v_call: TRBV11-2
cdr3_length: 16
d_call: TRBD2
clone_size: NA
j_call: TRBJ2-3
cdr3_nt: TGTGCCAGCAGCCCTCTAAAAATAGCGGGAGCAGATACGCAGTATTTT
cdr3_aa: CASSPLKIAGADTQYF

v_call: TRBV5-1
cdr3_length: 14
d_call: NA
clone_size: many
j_call: TRBJ2-2
cdr3_nt: TGCGCCAGCAGCGCGGACTTAGCCACCGGGGAGCTGTTTTTT
cdr3_aa: CASSADLATGELFF

v_call: TRBV19
cdr3_length: 13
d_call: NA
clone_size: many
j_call: TRBJ2-1
cdr3_nt: TGTGCCAGTCGTCTAGCCTCCTACAATGAGCAGTTCTTC
cdr3_aa: CASRLASYNEQFF

v_call: TRBV7-9
cdr3_length: 12
d_call: NA
clone_size: many
j_call: TRBJ2-7
cdr3_nt: TGTGCCAGCAGCTTAAACAGGGCGGGAGACCTCTTC
cdr3_aa: CASSLNRAGDLF

v_call: TRBV5-1
cdr3_length: 14
d_call: TRBD2
clone_size: many
j_call: TRBJ2-5
cdr3_nt: TGCGCCAGCAGCAGAAGGACGTGGGAGGGGACCCAGTACTTC
cdr3_aa: CASSRRTWEGTQYF

v_call: TRBV12-3/TRBV12-4
cdr3_length: 13
d_call: TRBD2
clone_size: many
j_call: TRBJ2-3
cdr3_nt: TGTGCCAGCAGTCGTGGACTAGCGGATACGCAGTATTTT
cdr3_aa: CASSRGLADTQYF

v_call: TRBV6-1
cdr3_length: 13
d_call: NA
clone_size: many
j_call: TRBJ1-4
cdr3_nt: TGTGCCAGCAGTGTGGGGAGGGATGAAAAACTGTTTTTT
cdr3_aa: CASSVGRDEKLFF

v_call: TRBV20-1
cdr3_length: 16
d_call: TRBD2
clone_size: many
j_call: TRBJ2-7
cdr3_nt: TGCAGTGCTAGAGAACTAGCGGGGGAGAATTTCGGCGAGCAGTACTTC
cdr3_aa: CSARELAGENFGEQYF

v_call: TRBV5-6
cdr3_length: 12
d_call: NA
clone_size: many
j_call: TRBJ1-1
cdr3_nt: TGTGCCAGCAGCTCCTCCGGGCAGGAAGCTTTCTTT
cdr3_aa: CASSSSGQEAFF

v_call: TRBV7-9
cdr3_length: 14
d_call: TRBD2
clone_size: many
j_call: TRBJ2-5
cdr3_nt: TGTGCCAGCAGCTTTAGCGGGGGTCGGGAGACCCAGTACTTC
cdr3_aa: CASSFSGGRETQYF

v_call: TRBV12-3/TRBV12-4
cdr3_length: 13
d_call: NA
clone_size: many
j_call: TRBJ2-5
cdr3_nt: TGTGCCAGCAGTTTACTCTGGGGGGAGACCCAGTACTTC
cdr3_aa: CASSLLWGETQYF

v_call: TRBV10-3
cdr3_length: 15
d_call: NA
clone_size: many
j_call: TRBJ2-1
cdr3_nt: TGTGCCATCAGTGAGGGGGGGGCTGTCTACAATGAGCAGTTCTTC
cdr3_aa: CAISEGGAVYNEQFF

v_call: TRBV20-1
cdr3_length: 12
d_call: NA
clone_size: many
j_call: TRBJ2-7
cdr3_nt: TGCAGTGCTAGGGACGTATCCTACGAGCAGTACTTC
cdr3_aa: CSARDVSYEQYF

v_call: TRBV12-3/TRBV12-4
cdr3_length: 14
d_call: NA
clone_size: many
j_call: TRBJ2-1
cdr3_nt: TGTGCCAGCAGTCGGTGGGGGTCCTACAATGAGCAGTTCTTC
cdr3_aa: CASSRWGSYNEQFF

v_call: TRBV25-1
cdr3_length: 11
d_call: TRBD1
clone_size: many
j_call: TRBJ1-2
cdr3_nt: TGTGCCAGCAGACAGGGGGAACTCTACACCTTC
cdr3_aa: CASRQGELYTF

v_call: TRBV12-3/TRBV12-4
cdr3_length: 14
d_call: NA
clone_size: many
j_call: TRBJ2-2
cdr3_nt: TGTGCCAGCAGTTTACAGGGTCTCGGCGGGGAGCTGTTTTTT
cdr3_aa: CASSLQGLGGELFF

v_call: TRBV3-1
cdr3_length: 14
d_call: NA
clone_size: many
j_call: TRBJ1-2
cdr3_nt: TGTGCCAGCAGCCAGGAAGGGAGGGGTAGTGGCTACACCTTC
cdr3_aa: CASSQEGRGSGYTF

v_call: TRBV30
cdr3_length: 13
d_call: NA
clone_size: many
j_call: TRBJ2-6
cdr3_nt: TGTGCCTGGAGGACCTCTGGGGCCAACGTCCTGACTTTC
cdr3_aa: CAWRTSGANVLTF

v_call: TRBV11-3
cdr3_length: 17
d_call: NA
clone_size: many
j_call: TRBJ2-2
cdr3_nt: TGTGCCAGCAGCCCAGAGGGGGGGCCACGAGGCACCGGGGAGCTGTTTTTT
cdr3_aa: CASSPEGGPRGTGELFF

v_call: TRBV4-1
cdr3_length: 17
d_call: TRBD2
clone_size: once
j_call: TRBJ2-1
cdr3_nt: TGCGCCAGCAGCCAAGGGTATAGGTCGCGGGGGAACAGTGAGCAGTTCTTC
cdr3_aa: CASSQGYRSRGNSEQFF

v_call: TRBV12-3/TRBV12-4
cdr3_length: 15
d_call: NA
clone_size: many
j_call: TRBJ1-1
cdr3_nt: TGTGCCAGCCGATTTGCCCAACAGCTGAACACTGAAGCTTTCTTT
cdr3_aa: CASRFAQQLNTEAFF

v_call: TRBV12-5
cdr3_length: 13
d_call: NA
clone_size: many
j_call: TRBJ1-1
cdr3_nt: TGTGCTAGTGGTTCAAGCCTGAACACTGAAGCTTTCTTT
cdr3_aa: CASGSSLNTEAFF

v_call: TRBV10-3
cdr3_length: 14
d_call: NA
clone_size: many
j_call: TRBJ2-3
cdr3_nt: TGTGCCATCAGTGAGAACCAGAAGGCAGATACGCAGTATTTT
cdr3_aa: CAISENQKADTQYF

v_call: TRBV2
cdr3_length: 13
d_call: NA
clone_size: few
j_call: TRBJ2-1
cdr3_nt: TGTGCCAGCAAGGGTGTAAGGGGTTATGAGCAGTTCTTC
cdr3_aa: CASKGVRGYEQFF

v_call: TRBV7-6
cdr3_length: 16
d_call: TRBD2
clone_size: many
j_call: TRBJ2-3
cdr3_nt: TGTGCCAGCAGCTTAGCTGCGGGGGTGCGGACAGATACGCAGTATTTT
cdr3_aa: CASSLAAGVRTDTQYF

v_call: TRBV10-3
cdr3_length: 13
d_call: NA
clone_size: many
j_call: TRBJ1-1
cdr3_nt: TGTGCCATCAGTGGTCAGGGAGGCACTGAAGCTTTCTTT
cdr3_aa: CAISGQGGTEAFF

v_call: TRBV12-3/TRBV12-4
cdr3_length: 14
d_call: NA
clone_size: many
j_call: TRBJ2-2
cdr3_nt: TGTGCCAGCAGTATACAGGCCTCTGGGGGGGAGCTGTTTTTT
cdr3_aa: CASSIQASGGELFF

v_call: TRBV7-9
cdr3_length: 11
d_call: NA
clone_size: few
j_call: TRBJ2-1
cdr3_nt: TGTGCCAGCAGCTTAATTCTGGGACCGTTCTTC
cdr3_aa: CASSLILGPFF

v_call: TRBV5-1
cdr3_length: 14
d_call: NA
clone_size: few
j_call: TRBJ2-1
cdr3_nt: TGCGCCAGCAGCTTAGGGACACCTTACAATGAGCAGTTCTTC
cdr3_aa: CASSLGTPYNEQFF

v_call: TRBV27
cdr3_length: 17
d_call: TRBD2
clone_size: NA
j_call: TRBJ2-4
cdr3_nt: TGTGCCAGCAGTTTACGACTAGCGGGGGAGGCCAAAAACATTCAGTACTTC
cdr3_aa: CASSLRLAGEAKNIQYF

v_call: TRBV19
cdr3_length: 16
d_call: TRBD2
clone_size: many
j_call: TRBJ2-1
cdr3_nt: TGTGCCAGTAGTACCTTAGCGGGGGGGCCTGGCAATGAGCAGTTCTTC
cdr3_aa: CASSTLAGGPGNEQFF

v_call: TRBV11-2
cdr3_length: 18
d_call: TRBD2
clone_size: NA
j_call: TRBJ2-7
cdr3_nt: TGTGCCAGCAGCTTACGTGGGACTACCTCCGGGCACGCTTACGAGCAGTACTTC
cdr3_aa: CASSLRGTTSGHAYEQYF

v_call: TRBV7-9
cdr3_length: 17
d_call: TRBD1
clone_size: few
j_call: TRBJ2-2
cdr3_nt: TGTGCCAGCAGCGCAATAGGACAGGGAACGAACACCGGGGAGCTGTTTTTT
cdr3_aa: CASSAIGQGTNTGELFF

v_call: TRBV7-8
cdr3_length: 15
d_call: NA
clone_size: many
j_call: TRBJ2-1
cdr3_nt: TGTGCCAGCAGCTTAGCGTTGAGCACCTACAATGAGCAGTTCTTC
cdr3_aa: CASSLALSTYNEQFF

v_call: TRBV12-3/TRBV12-4
cdr3_length: 15
d_call: NA
clone_size: NA
j_call: TRBJ1-5
cdr3_nt: TGTGCCAGCACCATTGGCGGGCACCTCAATCAGCCCCAGCATTTT
cdr3_aa: CASTIGGHLNQPQHF

v_call: TRBV5-4
cdr3_length: 15
d_call: TRBD2
clone_size: few
j_call: TRBJ2-3
cdr3_nt: TGTGCCAGCAGCTTGTCAATACGGGGGGACCATACGCAGTATTTT
cdr3_aa: CASSLSIRGDHTQYF